This T cell receptor (beta chain) was sequenced in a study of shared T cell receptors in the human thymus. The assay was immunoSEQ multiplex PCR, and TCRdb's table has in-frame clones only and misses some. This table has about 730,000 clones, 70% to 90% appearing once. V was pared by 0 bases and J by 2 bases, with 8 bases of the junction left unmatched. Germline-derived CDR1 and CDR2 are SGHRS and YFSETQ. This CDR3 contains 18 residues. These data also featured in a second study, about human thymus T cells. From that paper: Corrective surgery for congenital heart defects was being performed on the healthy Finnish infants who served as donors. The thymus was resected at corrective cardiac surgery.

Sequencing was carried out using thymocytes. The sequence derives from a girl less than two years old with a congenital heart defect. The chain joins TRBV5-1 to TRBJ2-1; TRBD2 matches 10 bases. As DNA, the CDR3 is TGCGCCAGCAGCTTGGCCGCGCTAGCGGGGGTCCCCTACAATGAGCAGTTCTTC. It specifies CASSLAALAGVPYNEQFF.